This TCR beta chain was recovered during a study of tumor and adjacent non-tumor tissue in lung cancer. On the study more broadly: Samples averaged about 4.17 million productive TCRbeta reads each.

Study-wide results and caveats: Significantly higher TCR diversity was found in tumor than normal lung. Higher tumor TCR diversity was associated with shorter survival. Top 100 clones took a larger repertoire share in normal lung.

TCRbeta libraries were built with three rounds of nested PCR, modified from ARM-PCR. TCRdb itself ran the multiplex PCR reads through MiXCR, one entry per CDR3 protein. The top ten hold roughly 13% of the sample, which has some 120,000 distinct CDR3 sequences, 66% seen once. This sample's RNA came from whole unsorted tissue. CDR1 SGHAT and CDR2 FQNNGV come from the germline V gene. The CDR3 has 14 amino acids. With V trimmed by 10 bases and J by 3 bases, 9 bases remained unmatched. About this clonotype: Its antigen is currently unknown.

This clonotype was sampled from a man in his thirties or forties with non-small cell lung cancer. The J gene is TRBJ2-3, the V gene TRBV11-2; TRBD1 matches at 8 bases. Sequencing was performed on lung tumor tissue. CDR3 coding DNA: TGTGCCATCAGGCCCCGGACAGGGACAGATACGCAGTATTTT. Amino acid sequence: CAIRPRTGTDTQYF.